These T cell receptor beta chains were read from a single sample in a study of blood T cell repertoires in COVID-19. Data came from immunoSEQ multiplex PCR; TCRdb stores just in-frame clones and leaves some out. The data contain some 240,000 clones, around 86% of them singletons. Material for sequencing was peripheral blood. The receptors here all came from a woman in her seventies with COVID-19, enrolled during active disease. The CDR3 runs from the conserved cysteine through the conserved F or W. Fields, in order: V gene, clone size, D gene, J gene, CDR3 DNA, CDR3 protein. The D gene is left open where the match is weak. Expanded clones get a size class; other rows say once, few or many, or leave the size out.

v_call: TRBV7-9
clone_size: .
d_call: .
j_call: TRBJ2-2
cdr3_nt: TGTGCCAGCAGCTTAGACTTCTACACCGGGGAGCTGTTTTTT
cdr3_aa: CASSLDFYTGELFF

v_call: TRBV5-1
clone_size: .
d_call: .
j_call: TRBJ1-5
cdr3_nt: TGCGCCAGCAGGTCCGGGATGGGCAATCAGCCCCAGCATTTT
cdr3_aa: CASRSGMGNQPQHF

v_call: TRBV25-1
clone_size: .
d_call: .
j_call: TRBJ1-2
cdr3_nt: TGTGCCAGCAGTGAAAGGGCGGGGTCTGGAGGCTACACCTTC
cdr3_aa: CASSERAGSGGYTF

v_call: TRBV25-1
clone_size: .
d_call: TRBD1
j_call: TRBJ1-6
cdr3_nt: TGTGCCAGCAAGGGGGCGGCGTATAATTCACCCCTCCACTTT
cdr3_aa: CASKGAAYNSPLHF

v_call: TRBV6-1
clone_size: once
d_call: .
j_call: TRBJ1-5
cdr3_nt: TGTGCCAGCAGTGAAAGGGGGTTGGGCGGAAGTCAGCCCCAGCATTTT
cdr3_aa: CASSERGLGGSQPQHF

v_call: TRBV7-2
clone_size: .
d_call: .
j_call: TRBJ2-5
cdr3_nt: TGTGCCAGCAGCTTGATGCGGCTCCAAGAGACCCAGTACTTC
cdr3_aa: CASSLMRLQETQYF

v_call: TRBV7-2
clone_size: .
d_call: .
j_call: TRBJ2-7
cdr3_nt: TGTGCCAGCAGCTTAGCTTTGGGGACAAATTACGAGCAGTACTTC
cdr3_aa: CASSLALGTNYEQYF

v_call: TRBV27
clone_size: .
d_call: .
j_call: TRBJ1-1
cdr3_nt: TGTACCAGCAGTTCCCGGGAGTCTACCGAAGCTTTCTTT
cdr3_aa: CTSSSRESTEAFF

v_call: TRBV19
clone_size: .
d_call: .
j_call: TRBJ2-1
cdr3_nt: TGTGCCAGTACCAGCTACAATGAGCAGTTCTTC
cdr3_aa: CASTSYNEQFF

v_call: TRBV7-9
clone_size: .
d_call: .
j_call: TRBJ1-3
cdr3_nt: TGTGCCAGCAGCATTCGACAGACGAGCTCTGGAAACACCATATATTTT
cdr3_aa: CASSIRQTSSGNTIYF

v_call: TRBV7-2
clone_size: .
d_call: TRBD2
j_call: TRBJ2-7
cdr3_nt: TGTGCCAGCAGCTTAGTGTCTAGCGGGAGGTCCTACGAGCAGTACTTC
cdr3_aa: CASSLVSSGRSYEQYF

v_call: TRBV7-9
clone_size: once
d_call: TRBD1
j_call: TRBJ1-1
cdr3_nt: TGTGCCAGCAGCACCCCCACAGGGGATGACACTGAAGCTTTCTTT
cdr3_aa: CASSTPTGDDTEAFF

v_call: TRBV15
clone_size: .
d_call: TRBD2
j_call: TRBJ2-5
cdr3_nt: TGTGCCACCAGGCCGACTAGCGGGGAAGAGACCCAGTACTTC
cdr3_aa: CATRPTSGEETQYF